This passage covers 14 T cell receptor beta chains from one sample sequenced in a study of CXCR3-negative and CXCR3-positive naive CD8 T cells. The authors made the TRB cDNA libraries by 5' RACE using UMI labels. Following a re-call of the 5' RACE reads, TCRdb has one entry per CDR3 protein and lacks DNA. The table lists some 130,000 distinct CDR3 sequences. Sequenced input: naive CXCR3- CD8+ T cells from blood. Subset: CD45RO-CCR7+CD27+CD95- naive CD8+ T cells lacking CXCR3 (TNR3-). The receptor set was obtained from a human donor in good health. Some clones in this sample may be carry-over from other donors' samples.

V is TRBV9 and J is TRBJ2-3; the D call from TCRdb, TRBD2, cannot be confirmed without DNA. The germline V gene has CDR1 SGDLS and CDR2 YYNGEE. The CDR3 runs to 15 residues. The CDR3: CASSDSTSGGDTQYF.

This chain connects TRBV5-4 to TRBJ2-7; TCRdb proposes TRBD1, but this gene call is untestable without DNA. This CDR3 comprises 14 residues. Germline CDR1 and CDR2: SGHNT and YYREEE (reference sequence). The CDR3 loop is CASSSGTLQGEQYF.

The chain has TRBV3-1 and TRBJ2-1; the D call from TCRdb, TRBD1, cannot be confirmed without DNA. Looked up from germline, CDR1 is LGHDT and CDR2 is YNNKEL (reference sequence). This CDR3 spans 15 amino acids. This chain's CDR3 is CASSHVPGQNNEQFF.

This sequence joins TRBV9 and TRBJ1-1; checking the TCRdb D call of TRBD1 is not possible without DNA. The germline V gene encodes CDR1 SGDLS and CDR2 YYNGEE. The CDR3 contains 15 residues. The CDR3 loop is CASSVAGAGDTEAFF.

The CDR3 sequence: CSARVPGQGAEAFF. The V and J genes are TRBV20-1 and TRBJ1-1; the TCRdb D gene call, TRBD1, has no DNA to confirm it. The CDR3 covers 14 residues. Per germline, CDR1 DFQATT and CDR2 SNEGSKA (reference sequence).

This rearrangement joins TRBV7-3 to TRBJ2-3; the TCRdb call, TRBD1, lacks DNA for checking. This CDR3 has 13 amino acids. Germline V gene data show CDR1 as SGHTA and CDR2 as FQGTGA. The CDR3 sequence is CASSLGTADTQYF.

The V call is TRBV29-1, the J call TRBJ2-3; the TCRdb D gene call, TRBD1, has no DNA to confirm it. This CDR3 has 14 residues. Germline CDR1 and CDR2: SQVTM and ANQGSEA. The CDR3 here is CSVNRQGRTDTQYF.

CDR3 sequence reads: CSVRDLTDTQYF. The chain carries TRBV29-1 and TRBJ2-3. This CDR3 is built from 12 residues. Germline V lookup: CDR1 SQVTM, CDR2 ANQGSEA.

V is TRBV7-9 and J is TRBJ2-7; TCRdb indicates TRBD2, and absent DNA this call remains unverified. Germline V gene data show CDR1 as SEHNR and CDR2 as FQNEAQ (reference sequence). The CDR3 has 14 amino acids. The CDR3 reads CASSSVAGDYEQYF.

This rearrangement joins TRBV20-1 to TRBJ1-5. The CDR3 covers 14 residues. Germline V lookup: CDR1 DFQATT, CDR2 SNEGSKA (reference sequence). CDR3 sequence: CSARDGDSNQPQHF.

The chain joins TRBV5-1 to TRBJ2-1; TCRdb proposes TRBD2, but this gene call is untestable without DNA. This CDR3 is 15 amino acids long. From germline, CDR1 is SGHRS and CDR2 YFSETQ. CDR3: CASSLATSGGGEQFF.

This chain uses TRBV6-5 with TRBJ2-1; TCRdb reports TRBD2, a call that lacks DNA to check it against. Germline V gene sequence: CDR1 MNHEY, CDR2 SVGAGI. The CDR3 length is 14 residues. CDR3 residues: CASTPRDHRAEQFF.

This chain uses TRBV28 with TRBJ2-5; there is no DNA to check the TCRdb D call of TRBD1. The CDR3 covers 11 residues. Germline CDR1 MDHEN, CDR2 SYDVKM. CDR3 in amino acids: CASSLQGTQYF.

The V and J genes are TRBV4-2 and TRBJ2-7; TCRdb proposes TRBD2, but this gene call is untestable without DNA. From germline, CDR1 is LGHNA and CDR2 YNFKEQ. CDR3 length: 16 residues. The CDR3 is CASSSGTSGDFYEQYF.